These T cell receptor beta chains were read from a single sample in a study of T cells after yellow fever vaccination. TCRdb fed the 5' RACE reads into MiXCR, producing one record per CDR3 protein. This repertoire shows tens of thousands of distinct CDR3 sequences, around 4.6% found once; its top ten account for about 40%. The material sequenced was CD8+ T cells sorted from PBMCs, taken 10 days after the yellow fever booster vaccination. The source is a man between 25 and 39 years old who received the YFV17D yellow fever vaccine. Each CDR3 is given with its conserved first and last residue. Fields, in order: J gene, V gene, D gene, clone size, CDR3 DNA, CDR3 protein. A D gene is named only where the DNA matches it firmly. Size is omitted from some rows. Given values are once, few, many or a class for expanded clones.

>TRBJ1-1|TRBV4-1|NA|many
TGCGCCAGCAGCCTCGGACAGAACACTGAAGCTTTCTTT
CASSLGQNTEAFF
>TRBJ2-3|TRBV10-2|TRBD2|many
TGCGCCAGCAGTGAGTCGAATAGCGGGAGGGACACAGATACGCAGTATTTT
CASSESNSGRDTDTQYF
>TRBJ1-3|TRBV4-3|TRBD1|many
TGCGCCAGCAGCCGTTGGACAGGGGGCTCTGGAAACACCATATATTTT
CASSRWTGGSGNTIYF
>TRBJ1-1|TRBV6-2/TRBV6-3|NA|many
TGTGCCAGCAGTTACTTCCTCGAAGGTGAAGCTTTCTTT
CASSYFLEGEAFF
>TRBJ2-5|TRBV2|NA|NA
TGTGCCAGCATAACAGAGAGGACCCAGTACTTC
CASITERTQYF
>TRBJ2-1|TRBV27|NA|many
TGTGCCAGCAGAAAACAGGGAAACAATGAGCAGTTCTTC
CASRKQGNNEQFF
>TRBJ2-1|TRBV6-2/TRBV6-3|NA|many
TGTGCCACTACGGCCGGGGAAAATGAGCAGTTCTTC
CATTAGENEQFF
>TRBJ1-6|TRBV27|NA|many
TGTGCCAGCAGTATCCGCCCCCCCCCCGGTCACCTGAATTCACCCCTCCACTTT
CASSIRPPPGHLNSPLHF
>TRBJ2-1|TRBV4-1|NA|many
TGCGCCAGCAGCCGAGAGGCTAGACCATACAATGAGCAGTTCTTC
CASSREARPYNEQFF
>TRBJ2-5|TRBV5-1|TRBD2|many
TGCGCCAGCAGCTTGATGTTAGCGGGAGGGGGCCCGCAAGAGACCCAGTACTTC
CASSLMLAGGGPQETQYF
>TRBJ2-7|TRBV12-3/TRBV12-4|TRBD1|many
TGTGCCAGCAGCCCACAGGGGGGAAGCTCCTACGAGCAGTACTTC
CASSPQGGSSYEQYF
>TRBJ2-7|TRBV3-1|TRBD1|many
TGTGCCAGCAGCCAGGGGACAGGGTCCTACGAGCAGTACTTC
CASSQGTGSYEQYF
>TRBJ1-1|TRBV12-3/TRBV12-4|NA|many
TGTGCCAGCAGTCACAGGTTACCCCATCTGCTTGGTCACAGGGAAAGGGAAGCTTTCTTT
CASSHRLPHLLGHREREAFF
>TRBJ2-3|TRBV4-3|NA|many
TGCGCCAGCAGCCCGGGGCAGGATACGCAGTATTTT
CASSPGQDTQYF
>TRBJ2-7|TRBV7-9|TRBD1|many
TGTGCCAGTTATGAAAGGGACAGACCCTACGAGCAGTACTTC
CASYERDRPYEQYF
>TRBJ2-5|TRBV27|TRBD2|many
TGTGCCAGCAGCTGGGGGGGTTTTGGCCAAGAGACCCAGTACTTC
CASSWGGFGQETQYF
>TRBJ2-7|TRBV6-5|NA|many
TGTGCCAGCAGTTACGGGGTCGAGCAGTACTTC
CASSYGVEQYF
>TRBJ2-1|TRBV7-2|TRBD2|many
TGTGCCAGCAGCTTTAGCGGGAGTATAAAGAATGAGCAGTTCTTC
CASSFSGSIKNEQFF
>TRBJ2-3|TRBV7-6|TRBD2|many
TGTGCCAGCAGCCACCAACCGCCGGGACTAGCGGGTAGCACAGATACGCAGTATTTT
CASSHQPPGLAGSTDTQYF
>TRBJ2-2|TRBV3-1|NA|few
TGTGCCTTCTGTCCCGCTAGTGGCTTAGGTTACAAGAACACCGGGGAGCTGTTTTTT
CAFCPASGLGYKNTGELFF
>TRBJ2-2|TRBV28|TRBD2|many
TGTGCCAGCAGTCAATTACTAGCGGGAGTGGGCGGGGAGCTGTTTTTT
CASSQLLAGVGGELFF
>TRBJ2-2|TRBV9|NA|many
TGTGCCAGCAGCGCAGCCGGGATCTTGAACACCGGGGAGCTGTTTTTT
CASSAAGILNTGELFF
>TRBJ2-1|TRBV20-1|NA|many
TGCAGTGCTAGAGCTTCTTCTAAGGGTGGCTACAATGAGCAGTTCTTC
CSARASSKGGYNEQFF
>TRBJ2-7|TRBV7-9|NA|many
TGTGCCAGCAGCAACGGGGGTGGAGCTTACGAGCAGTACTTC
CASSNGGGAYEQYF
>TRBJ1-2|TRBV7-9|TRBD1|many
TGTGCCAGCAGCTCGTCCAGGGGGGAAGTGGTATGGGGCTACACCTTC
CASSSSRGEVVWGYTF
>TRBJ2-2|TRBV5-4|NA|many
TGTGCCAGCAGCTTGGGACAGGGAGGGAGGGAGCTGTTTTTT
CASSLGQGGRELFF
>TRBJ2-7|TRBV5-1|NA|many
TGCGCCAGCAGCTTCTCCTACGAGCAGTACTTC
CASSFSYEQYF
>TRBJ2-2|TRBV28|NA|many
TGTGCCAGCAGGAGGGAGGCCGGGGAGCTGTTTTTT
CASRREAGELFF
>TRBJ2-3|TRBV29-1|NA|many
TGCAGCGTTGATAGTTCGTGGGGGACCCTCACAGATACGCAGTATTTT
CSVDSSWGTLTDTQYF
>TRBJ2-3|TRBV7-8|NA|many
TGTGCCAGCAGCTGGGGGGCGGGACCTAGCACAGATACGCAGTATTTT
CASSWGAGPSTDTQYF
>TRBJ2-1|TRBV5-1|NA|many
TGCGCCAGCAGCTTGGAGTACTTTTTATACAATGAGCAGTTCTTC
CASSLEYFLYNEQFF
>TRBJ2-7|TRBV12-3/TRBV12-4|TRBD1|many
TGTGCCAGCAGTTATGGACAGGGCTTCTCCTACGAGCAGTACTTC
CASSYGQGFSYEQYF
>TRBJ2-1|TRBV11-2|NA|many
TGTGCCAGCAGCCTAAGTGGAGAGCAGTTCTTC
CASSLSGEQFF
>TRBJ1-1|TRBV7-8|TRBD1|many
TGTGCCAGCAGCTTCTCAGACAGGGCGCCTGAAGCTTTCTTT
CASSFSDRAPEAFF
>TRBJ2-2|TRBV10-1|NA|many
TGCGCCAGCAGTGGTCCAGGCGCGAACACCGGGGAGCTGTTTTTT
CASSGPGANTGELFF
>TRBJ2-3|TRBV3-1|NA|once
TGTGCCAGCAGCAAGCACGGCCCTGGGGCACAATCCCAGTATTTT
CASSKHGPGAQSQYF
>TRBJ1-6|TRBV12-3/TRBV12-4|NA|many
TGTGCCAGCAGTTTTGGTGCAGGGCAGGGTTCACCCCTCCACTTT
CASSFGAGQGSPLHF
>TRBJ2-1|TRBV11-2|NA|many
TGTGCCAGCAGCTTAGTGACTAACAACAATGAGCAGTTCTTC
CASSLVTNNNEQFF
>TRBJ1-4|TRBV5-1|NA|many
TGCGCCAGCAGCTCCGGGACCTACAATGAAAAACTGTTTTTT
CASSSGTYNEKLFF
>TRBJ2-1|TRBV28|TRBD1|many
TGTGCCAGCAGACCTCTAGGACAGGGAGACAATGAGCAGTTCTTC
CASRPLGQGDNEQFF
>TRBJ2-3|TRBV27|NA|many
TGTGCCAGCAGCCCAACCCCCCCGGGACACTACAACACAGATACGCAGTATTTT
CASSPTPPGHYNTDTQYF
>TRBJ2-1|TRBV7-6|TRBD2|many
TGTGCCAGCAGCCCGGGACTAGCGGGACCCGATGAGCAGTTCTTC
CASSPGLAGPDEQFF
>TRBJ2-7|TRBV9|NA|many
TGTGCCAGCAGCGTAGGAGGAGACACAGCGAGCTCCTACGAGCAGTACTTC
CASSVGGDTASSYEQYF
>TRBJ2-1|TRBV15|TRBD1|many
TGTGCCACCAGCAGCCCCGACAGGGACTCCTACAATGAGCAGTTCTTC
CATSSPDRDSYNEQFF
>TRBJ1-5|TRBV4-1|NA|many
TGCGCCAGCAGCCGGTCCCAGGGTGGCAATCAGCCCCAGCATTTT
CASSRSQGGNQPQHF
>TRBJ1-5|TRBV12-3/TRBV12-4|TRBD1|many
TGTGCCAGCAGCCCCGGGACAGGGTTTCAGCCCCAGCATTTT
CASSPGTGFQPQHF
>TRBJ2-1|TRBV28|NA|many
TGTGCCAGCAGGCACAATGAGCAGTTCTTC
CASRHNEQFF
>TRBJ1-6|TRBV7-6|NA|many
TGTGCCAGCAGCATTTTTGAAGCGGGGTCACCCCTCCACTTT
CASSIFEAGSPLHF
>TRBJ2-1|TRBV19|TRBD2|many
TGTGCCACCTCAGCGGGAGGTGGGATCTCCTACAATGAGCAGTTCTTC
CATSAGGGISYNEQFF
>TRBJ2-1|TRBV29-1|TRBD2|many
TGCAGCGTTGACCGGGAGGGAAACAATGAGCAGTTCTTC
CSVDREGNNEQFF
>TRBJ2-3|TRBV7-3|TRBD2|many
TGTGCCAGCAGCTTGGGGGATAGCGGGTACGATACGCAGTATTTT
CASSLGDSGYDTQYF
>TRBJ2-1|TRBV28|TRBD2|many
TGTGCCAGCAGTTTGACTAGCGGGGGCGAGCAGTTCTTC
CASSLTSGGEQFF
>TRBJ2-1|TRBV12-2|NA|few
TGTGCAAGTCGCGGGCATGGCAGGAACGTTGAGCAGTTCTTC
CASRGHGRNVEQFF
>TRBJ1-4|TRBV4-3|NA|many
TGCGCCAGCATAGCCGGGGGTAATGAAAAACTGTTTTTT
CASIAGGNEKLFF
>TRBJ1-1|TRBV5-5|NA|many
TGTGCCAGCAGCTCGTCTGAAGCTTTCTTT
CASSSSEAFF